This is a list of T cell receptor beta chains from one sample in a study of response to subunit inactivated influenza vaccine. In TCRdb, the RT-PCR reads were re-called with MiXCR into one record per CDR3 protein. Of 400,000 to 650,000 distinct CDR3 sequences in the sample, less than 7.5% were seen once. Sequences were derived from PBMCs from blood, sampled 23 to 25 months after vaccination. These receptor sequences come from a man between 50 and 70 years old who received an inactivated influenza vaccine. Both conserved end residues are part of each CDR3. The order of the fields is J gene, V gene, clone size, CDR3 protein. Part of the rows lack a size; the others show once, few, many or a class for expanded clones.

TRBJ2-3,TRBV7-2,-,CASSPETYPSTDTQYF
TRBJ2-3,TRBV18,-,CASSPLGADNTDTQYF
TRBJ2-2,TRBV13,many,CASSPGRNTGELFF
TRBJ2-3,TRBV5-5,-,CASSLAQTTDTQYF
TRBJ2-7,TRBV6-2/TRBV6-3,-,CASSYTGLAGAYEQYF
TRBJ2-7,TRBV20-1,many,CSARDYLAGSSYEQYF
TRBJ2-1,TRBV7-8,few,CASSKSGPSSYNEQFF
TRBJ2-1,TRBV5-1,few,CASSRTRWEAKDSYNEQFF
TRBJ1-4,TRBV12-3/TRBV12-4,few,CASSLAGLSTNEKLFF
TRBJ2-1,TRBV14,-,CASSLDRVGQFF
TRBJ2-3,TRBV6-1,-,CASRALAGGPKNRTDTQYF
TRBJ1-2,TRBV7-8,-,CASSPSGQGYGYTF
TRBJ2-3,TRBV4-2,many,CASSNRGGDTQYF
TRBJ2-7,TRBV5-4,-,CASSRGQGQPYEQHF
TRBJ1-2,TRBV3-1,many,CASSQDGARPNYGYTF
TRBJ1-5,TRBV20-1,many,CSARDYHQPQHF
TRBJ1-6,TRBV7-2,-,CARTLYAGNSPLHF
TRBJ2-1,TRBV11-1,few,CASSRLAGKSNEQFF
TRBJ1-5,TRBV12-3/TRBV12-4,many,CASRADRAEPQHF
TRBJ2-2,TRBV10-3,many,CAISAPVGLADTGELFF
TRBJ2-5,TRBV10-3,few,CAIRERGSKETQYF
TRBJ1-5,TRBV4-3,-,CASSQIWDSNQPQHF
TRBJ1-1,TRBV4-1,many,CASSHTVWSGNTEAFF
TRBJ2-5,TRBV5-6,few,CASSLDSWGTQYF
TRBJ2-1,TRBV12-3/TRBV12-4,many,CASSLDTSNEQFF
TRBJ1-5,TRBV20-1,many,CSARPSGGKQPQHF
TRBJ2-7,TRBV9,many,CASSEIDSSYEQYF
TRBJ2-3,TRBV20-1,few,CSARGLAGGLQDTQYF
TRBJ1-1,TRBV29-1,many,CSVVEGRGTEAFF
TRBJ2-7,TRBV7-8,many,CASSLAPWSEQYF
TRBJ1-5,TRBV20-1,-,CSARAGTGTNQPQHF
TRBJ2-4,TRBV12-3/TRBV12-4,-,CASRTTGVGIQYF